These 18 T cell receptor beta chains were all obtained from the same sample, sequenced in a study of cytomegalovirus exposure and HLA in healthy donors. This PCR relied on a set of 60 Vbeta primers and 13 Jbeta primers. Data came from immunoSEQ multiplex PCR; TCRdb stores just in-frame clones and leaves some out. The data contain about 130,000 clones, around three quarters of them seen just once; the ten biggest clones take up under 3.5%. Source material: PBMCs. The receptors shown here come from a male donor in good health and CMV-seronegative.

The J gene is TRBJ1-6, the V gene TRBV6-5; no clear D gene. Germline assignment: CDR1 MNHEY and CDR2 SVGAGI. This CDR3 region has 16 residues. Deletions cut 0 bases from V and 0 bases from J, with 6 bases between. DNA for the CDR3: TGTGCCAGCAGTTACTCGTACAGCTCCTATAATTCACCCCTCCACTTT. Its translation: CASSYSYSSYNSPLHF.

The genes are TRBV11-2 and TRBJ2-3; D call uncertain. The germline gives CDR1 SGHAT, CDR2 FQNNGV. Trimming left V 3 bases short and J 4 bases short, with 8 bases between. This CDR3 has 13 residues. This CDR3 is CASSFSYSDTQYF. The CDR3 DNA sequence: TGTGCCAGCAGCTTTTCCTACTCAGATACGCAGTATTTT.

CDR3 loop: CASSPTGTTYEQYF. The CDR3 nucleotides read TGTGCCAGCTCCCCGACCGGGACAACCTACGAGCAGTACTTC. The rearrangement uses TRBV18 and TRBJ2-7, with D tentatively TRBD1 (6 bases). The CDR3 extends over 14 amino acids. CDR1 is KGHSH, CDR2 LQKENI, per germline. Deletions cut 6 bases from V and 2 bases from J, with 14 bases between.

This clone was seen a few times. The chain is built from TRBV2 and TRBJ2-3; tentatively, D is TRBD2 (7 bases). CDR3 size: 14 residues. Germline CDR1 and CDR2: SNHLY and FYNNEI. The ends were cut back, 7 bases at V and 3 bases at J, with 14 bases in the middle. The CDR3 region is CASIEGGGTDTQYF. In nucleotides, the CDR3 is TGTGCCAGCATAGAAGGGGGGGGTACAGATACGCAGTATTTT.

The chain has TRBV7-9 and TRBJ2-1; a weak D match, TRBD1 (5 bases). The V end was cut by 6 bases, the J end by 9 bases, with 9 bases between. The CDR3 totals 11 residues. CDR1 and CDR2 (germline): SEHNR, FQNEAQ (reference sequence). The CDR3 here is CASSPGFEQFF. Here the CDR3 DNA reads TGTGCCAGCAGTCCAGGGTTTGAGCAGTTCTTC.

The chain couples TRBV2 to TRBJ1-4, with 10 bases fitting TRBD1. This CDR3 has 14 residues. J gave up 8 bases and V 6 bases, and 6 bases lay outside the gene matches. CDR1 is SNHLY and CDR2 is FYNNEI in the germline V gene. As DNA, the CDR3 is TGTGCCAGCAGGGTGGGACAGGGGAACGAAAAACTGTTTTTT. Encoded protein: CASRVGQGNEKLFF.

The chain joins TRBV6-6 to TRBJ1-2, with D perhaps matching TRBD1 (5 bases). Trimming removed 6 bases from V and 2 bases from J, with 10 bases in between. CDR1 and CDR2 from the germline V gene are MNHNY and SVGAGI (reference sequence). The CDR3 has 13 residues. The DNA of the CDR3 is TGTGCCAGCAGGACGGACACAAACTATGGCTACACCTTC. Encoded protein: CASRTDTNYGYTF.

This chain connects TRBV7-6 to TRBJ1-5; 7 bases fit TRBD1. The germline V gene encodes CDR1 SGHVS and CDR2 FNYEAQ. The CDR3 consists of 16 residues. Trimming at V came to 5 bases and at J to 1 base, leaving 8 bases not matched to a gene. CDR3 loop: CASSALGGGSNQPQHF. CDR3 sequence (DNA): TGTGCCAGCAGCGCTCTAGGGGGCGGCAGCAATCAGCCCCAGCATTTT.

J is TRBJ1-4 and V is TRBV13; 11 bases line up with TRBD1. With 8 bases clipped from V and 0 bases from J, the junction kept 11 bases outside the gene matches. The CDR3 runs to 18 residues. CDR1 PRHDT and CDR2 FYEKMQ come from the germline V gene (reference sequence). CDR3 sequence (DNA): TGTGCCAGCTCCTCTCGGGACAGGGGGATTGCAACTAATGAAAAACTGTTTTTT. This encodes CASSSRDRGIATNEKLFF.

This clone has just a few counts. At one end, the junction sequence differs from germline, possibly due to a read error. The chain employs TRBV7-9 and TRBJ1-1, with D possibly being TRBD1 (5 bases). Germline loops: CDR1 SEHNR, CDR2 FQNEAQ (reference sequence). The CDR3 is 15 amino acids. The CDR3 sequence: CSSSPEGFGNTEAFF. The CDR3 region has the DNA TGTTCCAGCAGCCCGGAGGGGTTTGGGAACACTGAAGCTTTCTTT.

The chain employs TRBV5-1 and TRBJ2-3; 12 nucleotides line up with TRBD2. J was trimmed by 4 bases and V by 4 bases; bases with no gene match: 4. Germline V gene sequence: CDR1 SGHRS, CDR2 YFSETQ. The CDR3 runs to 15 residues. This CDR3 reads CASSPGLAGPDTQYF. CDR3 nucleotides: TGCGCCAGCAGCCCGGGACTAGCGGGCCCAGATACGCAGTATTTT. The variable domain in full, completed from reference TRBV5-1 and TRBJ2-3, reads KAGVTQTPRYLIKTRGQQVTLSCSPISGHRSVSWYQQTPGQGLQFLFEYFSETQRNKGNFPGRFSGRQFSNSRSEMNVSTLELGDSALYLCASSPGLAGPDTQYFGPGTRLTVL.

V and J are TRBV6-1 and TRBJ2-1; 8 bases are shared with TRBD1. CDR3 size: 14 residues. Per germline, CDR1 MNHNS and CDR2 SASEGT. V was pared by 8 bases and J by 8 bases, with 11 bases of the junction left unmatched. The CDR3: CASLIGTGGDEQFF. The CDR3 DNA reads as TGTGCCAGCCTAATCGGGACAGGAGGCGATGAGCAGTTCTTC.

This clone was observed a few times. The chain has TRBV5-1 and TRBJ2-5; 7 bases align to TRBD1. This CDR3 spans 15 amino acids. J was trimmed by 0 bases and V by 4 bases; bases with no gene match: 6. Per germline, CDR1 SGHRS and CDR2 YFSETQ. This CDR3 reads CASSVQGTNQETQYF. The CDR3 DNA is TGCGCCAGCAGCGTACAGGGGACCAACCAAGAGACCCAGTACTTC.

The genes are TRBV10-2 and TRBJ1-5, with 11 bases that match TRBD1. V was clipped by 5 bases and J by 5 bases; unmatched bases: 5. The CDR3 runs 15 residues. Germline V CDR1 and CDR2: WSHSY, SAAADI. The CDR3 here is CASSWTGGEDQPQHF. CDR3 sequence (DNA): TGCGCCAGCAGTTGGACAGGGGGCGAGGATCAGCCCCAGCATTTT.

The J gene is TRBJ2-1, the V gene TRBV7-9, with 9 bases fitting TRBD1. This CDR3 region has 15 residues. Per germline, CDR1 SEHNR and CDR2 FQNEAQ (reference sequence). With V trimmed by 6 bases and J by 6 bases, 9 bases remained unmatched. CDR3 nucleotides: TGTGCCAGCAGTATGACAGGGGGGATTCCCAATGAGCAGTTCTTC. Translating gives CASSMTGGIPNEQFF.

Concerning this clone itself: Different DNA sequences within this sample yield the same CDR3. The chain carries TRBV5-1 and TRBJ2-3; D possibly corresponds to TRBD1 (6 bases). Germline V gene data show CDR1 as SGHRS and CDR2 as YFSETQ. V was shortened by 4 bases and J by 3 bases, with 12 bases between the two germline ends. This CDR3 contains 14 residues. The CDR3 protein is CASSLGQRTDTQYF. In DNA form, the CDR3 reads TGCGCCAGCAGCCTCGGACAGAGAACAGATACGCAGTATTTT.

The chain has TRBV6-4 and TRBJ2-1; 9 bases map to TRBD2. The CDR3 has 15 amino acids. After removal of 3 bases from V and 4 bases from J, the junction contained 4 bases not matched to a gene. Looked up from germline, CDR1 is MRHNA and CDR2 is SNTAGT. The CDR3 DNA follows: TGTGCCAGCAGTGATTCTAGCGGGGATTACAATGAGCAGTTCTTC. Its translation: CASSDSSGDYNEQFF.

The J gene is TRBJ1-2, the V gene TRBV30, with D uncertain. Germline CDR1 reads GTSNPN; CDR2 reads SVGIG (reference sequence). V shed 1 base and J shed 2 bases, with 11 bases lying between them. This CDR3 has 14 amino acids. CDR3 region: CAWSDWSTNYGYTF. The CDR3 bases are TGTGCCTGGAGTGACTGGAGTACCAACTATGGCTACACCTTC. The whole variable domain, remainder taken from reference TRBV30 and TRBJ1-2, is SQTIHQWPATLVQPVGSPLSLECTVEGTSNPNLYWYRQAAGRGLQLLFYSVGIGQISSEVPQNLSASRPQDRQFILSSKKLLLSDSGFYLCAWSDWSTNYGYTFGSGTRLTVV.